This T cell receptor beta chain was sequenced for a study of tumor and adjacent non-tumor tissue in lung cancer (dated by TCRdb to 2016 to 2019). With regard to the full study: Of the cohort, 11 to 12 patients had adenocarcinoma, 2 had squamous cell carcinoma and 1 had small cell lung cancer. In total, sequencing yielded 130,000,000 or so productive TCRbeta reads, which works out to an average of approximately 4.1 million reads per sample. Using bulk TCRbeta repertoires from 15 lung cancer patients, the study set lung tumor tissue side by side with matched distant non-tumor lung tissue. Ages among the roughly 15 patients ranged from about 30 to 76 years, there were around ten men and 5 women, and disease was at TNM stage I to III. For each patient, one tumor sample and one normal lung sample were taken, giving around 30 paired specimens that underwent TCRbeta CDR3 sequencing. Broader findings and caveats from the paper: Neither the sequencing platform nor unique molecular identifiers are named or mentioned anywhere in the methods. Only about 14 patients were in the cohort, and the authors stated that larger samples and more detailed clinical data are needed. The top 100 clones made up a significantly larger cumulative share of the repertoire in normal lung than in tumor tissue. Significantly higher TCR diversity was found in younger patients, and higher tumor TCR diversity was associated with shorter overall and disease-free survival. Because peripheral blood was not sequenced, the blood TCRbeta repertoires of the lung cancer patients in the study went unexamined. Significantly higher TCR diversity (inverse Simpson) was observed in tumor tissue than in normal lung tissue (431.37 vs 166.20, P = 0.0075, Mann-Whitney U test).

Points on this clonotype: Its antigen is currently not known. With a much larger clone just one base away, this may be a read error.

RNA was isolated from bulk, unsorted tissue, and RNA quality was assessed with a NanoDrop ND-1000 and an Agilent 2100. All donors had newly diagnosed lung cancer, had not received prior chemotherapy, and were admitted for thoracic surgery in China between August and November 2014. Patients with previous radiotherapy or chemotherapy, or with another concurrent cancer, were excluded from the study. Pieces of surgical tissue measuring roughly 1-2.1 cm3 were kept in RNAlater solution and stored at -80 degrees C until use. Receptor libraries were prepared by multiplex PCR. The sequencer listed for this sample is Illumina HiSeq 2500. TCRbeta libraries were built by three rounds of nested PCR using primers (Table S4), following protocols modified from ARM-PCR. PCR products of 200-500 bp were gel-excised and purified with the QIAquick gel extraction kit before sequencing. As for how the authors treated the data: Trimmomatic was used to clean the reads, FLASH merged the cleaned reads into complete CDR3 sequences, and MiTCR assigned the sequences to V(D)J germline segments. Clonal diversity was calculated as the inverse Simpson's index using VDJtools. In-frame sequences without a premature stop codon were defined as productive reads. TCRdb handled the public reads itself, with Q25 trimming in fastp and clone calling in MiXCR, and kept productive beta chains. Identical CDR3 protein sequences are pooled into one entry, listed with their most common genes and DNA. These V and J calls originate from TCRdb's pipeline instead of the authors' own analysis. Present in this sample are approximately 150,000 distinct CDR3 sequences, 60% to 70% of which were seen just once. The top ten clones comprise 15% to 20% of the sample.

For CDR1 and CDR2, the germline V gene (reference sequence) lists DFQATT and SNEGSKA. Including the terminal cysteine and phenylalanine, the CDR3 comprises 16 residues. Of all the DNA, just the CDR3 is kept, 48 bases in frame from base 1. The trim is 0 bases for V and 5 bases for J, with a gap of 20 bases between the germline ends. The sequence was collected from a man aged 60 to 69 with small cell lung cancer. The source material was lung tumor tissue. The chain couples TRBV20-1 to TRBJ2-7; no D segment can be confidently identified. The sequenced DNA: TGCAGTGCTAGAGATCTGTCGGGTAAGAGGACGCACGAGCAGTACTTC. This encodes CSARDLSGKRTHEQYF.